The next 17 T cell receptor beta chains were all read from a single sample in a study of blood T cell repertoires in COVID-19 (dated by TCRdb to the early 2020s). The library relied on the immunoSEQ multiplex PCR assay. The clones in this table, taken by TCRdb from immuneACCESS, are in-frame only. Not every clone is retained; where verified, under half of the shortfall comes from an unresolved V gene, and the cause of the rest is unknown. For this sample the table gives around 80,000 clones, of which roughly 80% were detected only once. Around 14% of the sample rests with the top ten. The sample taken for sequencing was peripheral blood. All receptors come from a human donor in a cohort sampled during active COVID-19.

CDR3 nucleotide sequence: TGTGCCAGCTCACCACGGGAGGCCAATGAAAAACTGTTTTTT. It is translated as CASSPREANEKLFF. The chain uses TRBV18 and TRBJ1-4; D gene ambiguous. V dropped 1 base and J dropped 5 bases, with 8 bases sitting between them. This CDR3 has 14 residues. The germline V gene has CDR1 KGHSH and CDR2 LQKENI.

The chain has TRBV2 and TRBJ1-6; D remains ambiguous. The CDR3 runs to 13 residues. Trimming took 6 bases from V and 7 from J, leaving 10 bases between them. CDR1 and CDR2 (germline): SNHLY, FYNNEI. DNA for the CDR3: TGTGCCAGCAGGCCCGGAGCGAATTCACCCCTCCACTTT. It codes for CASRPGANSPLHF.

The chain couples TRBV5-1 to TRBJ1-1; weak D call: TRBD1 (6 bases). CDR3 size: 10 residues. The V gene lost 9 bases and the J gene lost 11 bases, with 14 bases spanning the gap. Germline V CDR1 and CDR2: SGHRS, YFSETQ. DNA of the CDR3: TGCGCCATCATGACAGGTCTGGCTTTCTTT. This translates into CAIMTGLAFF.

The rearrangement uses TRBV11-2 and TRBJ2-1; 7 nucleotides line up with TRBD2. The germline gives CDR1 SGHAT, CDR2 FQNNGV. Losses at the gene ends were 6 bases for V and 15 bases for J; bases not matched to a gene: 11. CDR3 length: 12 amino acids. The CDR3 bases are TGTGCCAGCAGTCAAGAGCGGGGTCCGCGGTTCTTC. It is translated as CASSQERGPRFF.

Notes on this clone: This same CDR3 is encoded by further DNA sequences in the sample. The chain uses TRBV5-4 and TRBJ2-7; 9 bases align to TRBD1. Unmatched junction bases numbered 0, after V lost 0 bases and J lost 2 bases. Germline CDR1 and CDR2: SGHNT and YYREEE (reference sequence). The CDR3 sequence is 14 residues long. CDR3 sequence reads: CASSLGQGAYEQYF. CDR3 bases: TGTGCCAGCAGCTTGGGACAGGGGGCCTACGAGCAGTACTTC.

In its sample, this clone was seen once. This chain links TRBV6-1 with TRBJ2-5; TRBD1 agrees at 10 bases. Trimming removed 2 bases from V and 5 bases from J; junction bases left unmatched: 8. Germline CDR1 MNHNS, CDR2 SASEGT. The CDR3 has 16 amino acids. This CDR3 reads CASSESLTGGTETQYF. The CDR3 region has the DNA TGTGCCAGCAGTGAATCCCTGACAGGGGGCACGGAGACCCAGTACTTC.

V and J are TRBV5-1 and TRBJ2-7, with 7 bases matching TRBD1. The germline gives CDR1 SGHRS, CDR2 YFSETQ. CDR3 length equals 17 residues. Losses at the gene ends were 4 bases for V and 2 bases for J; bases not matched to a gene: 15. The CDR3 loop is CASSPGQALATTYEQYF. CDR3 nucleotide sequence: TGCGCCAGCAGCCCCGGACAGGCCTTAGCGACAACCTACGAGCAGTACTTC. Supplemented by reference TRBV5-1 and TRBJ2-7, the full variable domain reads KAGVTQTPRYLIKTRGQQVTLSCSPISGHRSVSWYQQTPGQGLQFLFEYFSETQRNKGNFPGRFSGRQFSNSRSEMNVSTLELGDSALYLCASSPGQALATTYEQYFGPGTRLTVT.

The chain couples TRBV5-1 to TRBJ2-5; TRBD1 matches 8 bases. The CDR3 has 17 residues. In germline, CDR1 is SGHRS, CDR2 YFSETQ. J was trimmed by 5 bases and V by 3 bases; bases with no gene match: 15. This CDR3 reads CASSSPRQGKVTETQYF. CDR3 sequence (DNA): TGCGCCAGCAGCTCCCCGCGACAGGGGAAAGTAACGGAGACCCAGTACTTC.

This sequence joins TRBV9 and TRBJ2-7; 9 nucleotides agree with TRBD1. This CDR3 has 14 residues. The V and J ends lost 5 bases and 0 bases, in that order; junction bases with no gene match: 3. The germline gives CDR1 SGDLS, CDR2 YYNGEE. CDR3 DNA: TGTGCCAGCAGTTTGGGACAGGGCTCCTACGAGCAGTACTTC. It specifies CASSLGQGSYEQYF.

The gene calls are TRBV6-5 and TRBJ1-3; D is possibly TRBD1 (5 bases). Trimming removed 0 bases at V and 2 bases at J, with 11 bases between. The CDR3 totals 16 residues. Germline V CDR1 and CDR2: MNHEY, SVGAGI. This CDR3 is CASSYSGGYTGNTIYF. Written as DNA, the CDR3 is TGTGCCAGCAGTTACTCGGGGGGGTATACTGGAAACACCATATATTTT.

The J gene is TRBJ1-2, the V gene TRBV15; the D gene is possibly TRBD1 (6 bases). CDR3 length: 14 residues. From germline, CDR1 is LNHNV and CDR2 YYDKDF (reference sequence). The V end lost 0 bases, the J end lost 6 bases, and 11 bases lay between the germline ends. This CDR3 is CATSRDSRDNGYTF. CDR3 sequence (DNA): TGTGCCACCAGCAGAGATTCCAGGGACAATGGCTACACCTTC.

This clone was observed a single time. The chain combines TRBV2 with TRBJ1-2; possible D gene TRBD1, 6 bases. Germline V gene data show CDR1 as SNHLY and CDR2 as FYNNEI. The length of the CDR3 is 16 residues. Trimming took 3 bases from V and 2 from J, leaving 16 bases between them. Here the CDR3 reads CASSEREGGANYGYTF. The CDR3 region has the DNA TGTGCCAGCAGTGAGAGGGAAGGGGGGGCGAACTATGGCTACACCTTC.

V and J are TRBV9 and TRBJ1-1; the D is unclear. V was pared by 4 bases and J by 3 bases, with 16 bases between. The CDR3 runs to 15 residues. CDR1 and CDR2 from the germline V gene are SGDLS and YYNGEE. CDR3 bases: TGTGCCAGCAGCCGTCCCCAGGCGCGGGACACTGAAGCTTTCTTT. It codes for CASSRPQARDTEAFF.

The chain carries TRBV29-1 and TRBJ1-5; 8 bases map to TRBD1. Unmatched junction bases numbered 4, after V lost 3 bases and J lost 6 bases. Germline V CDR1 and CDR2: SQVTM, ANQGSEA. The CDR3 has 13 residues. CDR3 protein: CSVDPGGGQPQHF. CDR3 in DNA: TGCAGCGTTGACCCAGGGGGCGGTCAGCCCCAGCATTTT.

This chain links TRBV20-1 with TRBJ2-1, with D possibly being TRBD1 (6 bases). CDR1 is DFQATT and CDR2 is SNEGSKA in the germline V gene (reference sequence). Between the trimmed V and J ends, which lost 3 bases and 4 bases, there was a span of 19 bases. The CDR3 spans 16 residues. The CDR3 here is CSASLLPEGQYNEQFF. The CDR3 nucleotides read TGCAGTGCTAGTCTCCTTCCCGAAGGACAGTACAATGAGCAGTTCTTC.

V and J are TRBV9 and TRBJ2-2; D unresolved. V dropped 4 bases and J dropped 1 base, with 5 bases sitting between them. The CDR3 has 13 amino acids. CDR1 is SGDLS, CDR2 YYNGEE, per germline. The CDR3 spells CASSRQNTGELFF. DNA of the CDR3: TGTGCCAGCAGCAGACAGAACACCGGGGAGCTGTTTTTT.

The chain joins TRBV18 to TRBJ1-2; 7 bases fit TRBD1. V shed 6 bases, J shed 4 bases, and the junction held 11 bases outside the gene matches. This CDR3 has 15 residues. Germline CDR1 and CDR2: KGHSH and LQKENI. The CDR3 loop is CASSPTGRSTYGYTF. The CDR3 DNA is TGTGCCAGCTCGCCGACAGGGCGCTCGACCTATGGCTACACCTTC. Based on the CDR3 plus reference TRBV18 and TRBJ1-2, the full variable domain is NAGVMQNPRHLVRRRGQEARLRCSPMKGHSHVYWYRQLPEEGLKFMVYLQKENIIDESGMPKERFSAEFPKEGPSILRIQQVVRGDSAAYFCASSPTGRSTYGYTFGSGTRLTVV.